This TCR beta chain was obtained from a study of Graves' ophthalmopathy and Graves' hyperthyroidism. Beta-chain TCR CDR3 regions were amplified from RNA transcripts. The first-round RT-PCR employed HTBI primers together with the Qiagen OneStep RT-PCR kit. A multiplex PCR was then performed as the second round. TCRdb re-called the multiplex PCR reads through MiXCR, storing one row per CDR3 protein. The data hold about 740,000 distinct CDR3 sequences, with around 40% observed a single time. This clonotype showed up just once. A much larger clone sits a single nucleotide away, making a read error possible. The CDR3 has 13 amino acids. The V and J ends lost 5 bases and 3 bases respectively, with 10 bases between them.

The chain links TRBV12-3 or TRBV12-4 to TRBJ1-2; D ambiguous. The TCR was taken from an adult man with Graves' ophthalmopathy. Sequencing was done on a sample of peripheral blood. CDR3: CASSDLSDYGYTF. The CDR3 bases are TGTGCCAGCAGTGATTTGTCAGACTATGGCTACACCTTC.